Below are 32 T cell receptor beta chains sequenced from a single sample in a study of blood T cell repertoires in COVID-19 (dated by TCRdb to between 2020 and 2021). The library was prepared using the immunoSEQ multiplex PCR assay. Drawn from immuneACCESS, this table holds only the in-frame rearrangements with V and J called that TCRdb kept. Clones are partly lost; checked studies trace under half to an unresolved V gene and leave the rest unexplained. This sample comprises 150,000 to 200,000 clones, just over 90% of them detected only once. The top ten clones comprise less than 2% of the sample. Specimen: peripheral blood. These receptors came from a woman in her sixties or seventies with COVID-19, enrolled during active disease.

This clone showed up just a few times. In nucleotides, the CDR3 is TGTGCCAGTAGTAGACAGGGTACTAACTATGGCTACACCTTC. Protein: CASSRQGTNYGYTF. The rearrangement joins TRBV19 to TRBJ1-2; 7 bases map to TRBD1. The V segment lost 4 bases and the J segment 0 bases; nucleotides outside the gene matches: 2. Per the germline V gene, CDR1 is LNHDA and CDR2 is SQIVND (reference sequence). This CDR3 is built from 14 residues.

The chain joins TRBV27 to TRBJ1-1; D might be TRBD1 (6 bases). This CDR3 has 15 residues. Per the germline V gene, CDR1 is MNHEY and CDR2 is SMNVEV (reference sequence). V lost 5 bases and J lost 0, with 13 bases in between. The CDR3 nucleotides read TGTGCCAGCAGTCTCCCGGGACAAATGAACACTGAAGCTTTCTTT. It specifies CASSLPGQMNTEAFF.

This chain connects TRBV4-1 to TRBJ2-1; 10 bases are a match to TRBD2. CDR1 is MGHRA, CDR2 YSYEKL, per germline. J was trimmed by 9 bases and V by 0 bases; bases with no gene match: 8. The CDR3 runs to 16 residues. The chain's CDR3 is CASSQEGGLASGEQFF. DNA for the CDR3: TGCGCCAGCAGCCAAGAGGGGGGACTAGCGTCGGGTGAGCAGTTCTTC.

The rearrangement joins TRBV9 to TRBJ1-6, with D perhaps matching TRBD1 (5 bases). Germline V gene data show CDR1 as SGDLS and CDR2 as YYNGEE. The V end lost 0 bases, the J end lost 8 bases, and 12 bases lay between the germline ends. CDR3 length: 15 residues. The CDR3 sequence is CASSVGSQGYSPLHF. The CDR3 DNA sequence: TGTGCCAGCAGCGTAGGTTCGCAGGGATATTCACCCCTCCACTTT.

J is TRBJ2-5 and V is TRBV7-3, with 7 nucleotides matching TRBD1. The CDR3 consists of 13 residues. CDR1 and CDR2 (germline): SGHTA, FQGTGA. V shed 5 bases and J 3 bases; nucleotides not matched to a gene: 3. Here the CDR3 DNA reads TGTGCCAGCAGCCGTGGACAGGAAGAGACCCAGTACTTC. This sequence encodes CASSRGQEETQYF.

V gene TRBV10-3 combines with J gene TRBJ1-2, with TRBD1 matching 7 bases. CDR1 ENHRY and CDR2 SYGVKD come from the germline V gene. CDR3 length: 20 residues. With V trimmed by 2 bases and J by 4 bases, 22 bases remained unmatched. CDR3 DNA: TGTGCCATCAGTGAGAGACAGGGAGGAGGGCCAGGGCTTAACGTCTATGGCTACACCTTC. It encodes CAISERQGGGPGLNVYGYTF.

This chain joins TRBV4-2 and TRBJ1-5, with D maybe TRBD1 (6 bases). The CDR3 has 17 amino acids. Trimming took off 0 bases at V and 2 bases at J, with 14 bases between the two ends. The germline gives CDR1 LGHNA, CDR2 YNFKEQ. The chain's CDR3 is CASSQEGGAGGNQPQHF. CDR3 DNA: TGTGCCAGCAGCCAAGAAGGGGGGGCCGGGGGCAATCAGCCCCAGCATTTT.

CDR3 sequence: CASMRSVENTGELFF. Here the CDR3 DNA reads TGTGCCAGTATGAGGTCGGTTGAAAACACCGGGGAGCTGTTTTTT. The chain joins TRBV19 to TRBJ2-2, with D unclear. CDR3 size: 15 residues. Trimming cost V 7 bases and J 2 bases, with 14 bases left between them. CDR1 is LNHDA and CDR2 is SQIVND in the germline V gene (reference sequence).

This chain joins TRBV10-3 and TRBJ2-5; D possibly corresponds to TRBD2 (5 bases). V shed 3 bases and J shed 4 bases, with 9 bases lying between them. This CDR3 region has 13 residues. Germline V gene data show CDR1 as ENHRY and CDR2 as SYGVKD. The CDR3 DNA reads as TGTGCCATCAGTGAAAGGGCGGGAGAGACCCAGTACTTC. Its protein product is CAISERAGETQYF.

V and J are TRBV27 and TRBJ2-7, with 12 bases matching TRBD1. Germline V gene lookup returns CDR1 MNHEY and CDR2 SMNVEV (reference sequence). Trimming took 6 bases from V and 6 from J; bases not matched to a gene: 9. CDR3 length equals 15 residues. CDR3 in amino acids: CASSSSGTGGFEQYF. In nucleotides, the CDR3 is TGTGCCAGCAGCTCCTCCGGGACAGGGGGCTTCGAGCAGTACTTC.

The chain couples TRBV7-9 to TRBJ2-1, with TRBD2 matching over 7 bases. There are 16 residues in the CDR3. From germline, CDR1 is SEHNR and CDR2 FQNEAQ (reference sequence). V gave up 5 bases and J gave up 8 bases; unmatched junction bases: 15. This CDR3 is CASSPSKAGPSDEQFF. The CDR3, as DNA: TGTGCCAGCAGCCCCTCAAAAGCGGGGCCCTCTGATGAGCAGTTCTTC. Variable domain in full (rest from reference TRBV7-9 and TRBJ2-1): DTGVSQNPRHKITKRGQNVTFRCDPISEHNRLYWYRQTLGQGPEFLTYFQNEAQLEKSRLLSDRFSAERPKGSFSTLEIQRTEQGDSAMYLCASSPSKAGPSDEQFFGPGTRLTVL.

This clone was recorded a few times. The chain has TRBV3-1 (or the pseudogene TRBV3-2) and TRBJ2-2, with D uncertain. Germline assignment: CDR1 LGHDT and CDR2 YNNKEL (reference sequence). V shed 2 bases and J shed 6 bases, with 7 bases lying between them. The length of the CDR3 is 13 residues. CDR3 nucleotide sequence: TGTGCCAGCAGCCAAACACGGGCCGGGGAGCTGTTTTTT. Its protein product is CASSQTRAGELFF.

The chain links TRBV5-1 to TRBJ1-4, with 8 nucleotides matching TRBD1. The CDR3 loop spans 14 amino acids. Germline V gene lookup returns CDR1 SGHRS and CDR2 YFSETQ. The trim removed 3 bases at V and 8 bases at J, leaving 6 bases unmatched. CDR3 loop: CASSSGQGGEKLFF. CDR3 nucleotide sequence: TGCGCCAGCAGCTCCGGACAGGGAGGAGAAAAACTGTTTTTT.

This clone was picked up one time. This sequence joins TRBV13 and TRBJ2-7; the D gene is possibly TRBD1 (5 bases). The CDR3 contains 15 residues. Germline V gene lookup returns CDR1 PRHDT and CDR2 FYEKMQ (reference sequence). The V end lost 1 base, the J end lost 3 bases, and 13 bases lay between the germline ends. The CDR3 sequence is CASSLVVQGNYEQYF. CDR3 DNA: TGTGCCAGCAGCTTAGTGGTGCAGGGCAACTACGAGCAGTACTTC. The full variable domain, with the rest looked up from reference TRBV13 and TRBJ2-7, is AAGVIQSPRHLIKEKRETATLKCYPIPRHDTVYWYQQGPGQDPQFLISFYEKMQSDKGSIPDRFSAQQFSDYHSELNMSSLELGDSALYFCASSLVVQGNYEQYFGPGTRLTVT.

This clone is a singleton in its sample. The rearrangement links TRBV5-5 to TRBJ1-1; D might be TRBD1 (5 bases). CDR1 and CDR2 from the germline V gene are SGHKS and YYEKEE (reference sequence). The CDR3 has 13 amino acids. V lost 1 base and J lost 4, with 8 bases in between. The CDR3 loop is CASSLRGSTEAFF. Written as DNA, the CDR3 is TGTGCCAGCAGCTTGAGGGGTTCCACTGAAGCTTTCTTT.

The chain has TRBV9 and TRBJ2-1, with D perhaps matching TRBD2 (6 bases). Trimming shortened V by 1 base and J by 5 bases, and 7 bases separated the two germline ends. The CDR3 contains 13 residues. Germline V gives CDR1 SGDLS, CDR2 YYNGEE. The CDR3 nucleotides are TGTGCCAGCAGCGTATGGGGGGACAATGAGCAGTTCTTC. Protein product: CASSVWGDNEQFF.

In its sample, this clone was seen once. The chain has TRBV2 and TRBJ2-3; D perhaps matches TRBD2 (5 bases). The germline V gene encodes CDR1 SNHLY and CDR2 FYNNEI. CDR3 length: 11 amino acids. V was pared by 6 bases and J by 7 bases, with 8 bases between. CDR3 sequence reads: CASREGNTQYF. The CDR3 DNA follows: TGTGCCAGCAGAGAGGGTAATACGCAGTATTTT.

This clone was picked up one time. V usage is TRBV5-1 and J usage is TRBJ1-3; no clear D. The germline V gene encodes CDR1 SGHRS and CDR2 YFSETQ. Trimming cost V 0 bases and J 0 bases, with 10 bases left between them. The CDR3 has 16 amino acids. The CDR3 DNA follows: TGCGCCAGCAGCTTGGCAAGTTCTACCTCTGGAAACACCATATATTTT. Translated, it gives CASSLASSTSGNTIYF.

The V and J genes are TRBV30 and TRBJ1-2, with TRBD1 matching over 8 bases. The germline CDR1 and CDR2 sequences are GTSNPN and SVGIG (reference sequence). CDR3 length: 16 residues. Losses at the gene ends were 0 bases for V and 8 bases for J; bases not matched to a gene: 14. This CDR3 is CAWSVRQDRVWWGYTF. Written as DNA, the CDR3 is TGTGCCTGGAGTGTACGACAGGACAGGGTATGGTGGGGCTACACCTTC.

The V call is TRBV7-9, the J call TRBJ2-1; maybe TRBD2 (5 bases). Germline V gives CDR1 SEHNR, CDR2 FQNEAQ (reference sequence). The CDR3 covers 18 residues. Trimming shortened V by 2 bases and J by 0 bases, and 17 bases separated the two germline ends. The chain's CDR3 is CASSLIASPGFSYNEQFF. For the CDR3, the DNA is TGTGCCAGCAGCTTAATAGCTAGCCCGGGATTCTCCTACAATGAGCAGTTCTTC.

The chain joins TRBV5-4 to TRBJ1-6; D remains unclear. The germline gives CDR1 SGHNT, CDR2 YYREEE (reference sequence). The length of the CDR3 is 15 residues. Deletions cut 4 bases from V and 8 bases from J, with 16 bases between. The CDR3 DNA reads as TGTGCCAGCAGCCTCGACTCCCTCCTGGATTCACCCCTCCACTTT. It yields the protein CASSLDSLLDSPLHF. Full variable domain (missing parts from reference TRBV5-4 and TRBJ1-6): ETGVTQSPTHLIKTRGQQVTLRCSSQSGHNTVSWYQQALGQGPQFIFQYYREEENGRGNFPPRFSGLQFPNYSSELNVNALELDDSALYLCASSLDSLLDSPLHFGNGTRLTVT.

The gene calls are TRBV9 and TRBJ1-1, with D unclear. Trimming shortened V by 4 bases and J by 1 base, and 8 bases separated the two germline ends. CDR3 length: 13 amino acids. The V gene's germline CDR1 is SGDLS and CDR2 YYNGEE. DNA of the CDR3: TGTGCCAGCAGCTCAGCGAGGAACACTGAAGCTTTCTTT. Translation: CASSSARNTEAFF.

The rearrangement links TRBV5-1 to TRBJ1-2; 10 positions match TRBD1. Unmatched junction bases numbered 2, after V lost 3 bases and J lost 9 bases. This CDR3 has 12 amino acids. The germline CDR1 and CDR2 sequences are SGHRS and YFSETQ. The CDR3 coding sequence is TGCGCCAGCAGCTGGGACAGGGGTAGCTACACCTTC. It translates to CASSWDRGSYTF.

This chain joins TRBV6-5 and TRBJ1-1; D not resolved. Deletions cut 6 bases from V and 7 bases from J, with 15 bases between. This CDR3 has 13 amino acids. CDR1 is MNHEY, CDR2 SVGAGI, per germline. The CDR3 sequence is CASRKAGGIEAFF. DNA of the CDR3: TGTGCCAGCAGAAAGGCGGGAGGAATTGAAGCTTTCTTT.

V and J are TRBV3-1 (or the pseudogene TRBV3-2) and TRBJ1-2; 7 nucleotides line up with TRBD1. Germline V gives CDR1 LGHDT, CDR2 YNNKEL (reference sequence). With V trimmed by 1 base and J by 2 bases, 4 bases remained unmatched. This CDR3 has 15 amino acids. CDR3 nucleotide sequence: TGTGCCAGCAGCCAAGTTTCGACAGGGAACTATGGCTACACCTTC. It is translated as CASSQVSTGNYGYTF.

In nucleotides, the CDR3 is TGCAGCGTCCGAGGTCAGGGGGTTTCTGGGGCCAACGTCCTGACTTTC. Translating gives CSVRGQGVSGANVLTF. The V call is TRBV29-1, the J call TRBJ2-6; TRBD1 matches 7 bases. The V segment lost 6 bases and the J segment 1 base; nucleotides outside the gene matches: 9. The CDR3 spans 16 residues. The germline CDR1 and CDR2 sequences are SQVTM and ANQGSEA.

This sequence joins TRBV5-1 and TRBJ2-7; D possibly corresponds to TRBD1 (7 bases). The CDR3 is made up of 17 amino acids. Trimming cost V 1 base and J 6 bases, with 23 bases left between them. Per germline, CDR1 SGHRS and CDR2 YFSETQ. CDR3 nucleotide sequence: TGCGCCAGCAGCTTGATACCTCCGGCAGGGGGACTCCGCGAGCAGTACTTC. It codes for CASSLIPPAGGLREQYF.

This chain links TRBV25-1 with TRBJ1-5; TRBD1 matches at 10 bases. The CDR3 is made up of 15 amino acids. V shed 4 bases and J 2 bases; nucleotides not matched to a gene: 2. CDR1 and CDR2 from the germline V gene are MGHDK and SYGVNS. This chain's CDR3 is CASSGDRGGNQPQHF. CDR3 DNA: TGTGCCAGCAGTGGGGACAGGGGAGGCAATCAGCCCCAGCATTTT.

Here the CDR3 reads CASSPGSGNNFNEKLFF. The CDR3 nucleotides read TGTGCCAGTTCCCCAGGGAGCGGGAACAACTTTAATGAAAAACTGTTTTTT. This rearrangement joins TRBV5-6 to TRBJ1-4; TRBD1 is a possible D gene (5 bases). Trimming left V 8 bases short and J 4 bases short, with 24 bases between. The CDR3 length is 17 residues. Germline CDR1 reads SGHDT; CDR2 reads YYEEEE.

The V and J genes are TRBV28 and TRBJ2-1, with D possibly matching TRBD2 (7 bases). Trimming shortened V by 5 bases and J by 6 bases, and 20 bases separated the two germline ends. The V gene's germline CDR1 is MDHEN and CDR2 SYDVKM. The CDR3 has 16 amino acids. Here the CDR3 DNA reads TGTGCCAGCAGTCTAGGGGGGGCAGGGTCCGGCAATGAGCAGTTCTTC. This gives the protein CASSLGGAGSGNEQFF. Supplemented by reference TRBV28 and TRBJ2-1, the full variable domain reads DVKVTQSSRYLVKRTGEKVFLECVQDMDHENMFWYRQDPGLGLRLIYFSYDVKMKEKGDIPEGYSVSREKKERFSLILESASTNQTSMYLCASSLGGAGSGNEQFFGPGTRLTVL.

This chain links TRBV6-5 with TRBJ1-2; D unresolved. This CDR3 region has 13 residues. Germline V lookup: CDR1 MNHEY, CDR2 SVGAGI. Trimming took off 6 bases at V and 2 bases at J, with 10 bases between the two ends. CDR3 bases: TGTGCCAGCAGCCGCCTGCAGAACTATGGCTACACCTTC. Translated, it gives CASSRLQNYGYTF.

The chain is built from TRBV6-1 and TRBJ2-2, with 7 bases fitting TRBD2. Trimming took 1 base from V and 6 from J; bases not matched to a gene: 8. This CDR3 contains 16 residues. Germline loops: CDR1 MNHNS, CDR2 SASEGT. The CDR3 DNA follows: TGTGCCAGCAGTGAAGTTAGCGGACTAGTGGCCGGGGAGCTGTTTTTT. Translation: CASSEVSGLVAGELFF.